Below, 4 T cell receptor beta chains from the same sample are listed, as sequenced in a study of T cells expressing NK-cell markers (TCRdb year 2020). Libraries were prepared through 5' RACE. The sequencer was an Illumina HiSeq 2000. Each CDR3 protein sequence appears as one entry after TCRdb reprocessed the reads, and no DNA is included. The table for this sample records about 260,000 distinct CDR3 sequences. Clones ranked in the top ten supply 4.2% of the sample. Sequencing was done on a sample of blood T cells: a sorted CD56 or NKG2C T cell subset, CD4+ or CD8+ T cells, or bulk PBMC T cells (not recorded which). The receptors were gathered from a woman between 18 and 70 years old in good health.

This chain connects TRBV7-8 to TRBJ1-5. Germline CDR1 and CDR2: SGHVS and FQNEAQ. The CDR3 runs 15 residues. The CDR3: CASSLRPDSNQPQHF.

The CDR3 here is CASSQDLTTQYF. V gene TRBV14 combines with J gene TRBJ2-3. The CDR3 sequence is 12 residues long. CDR1 and CDR2 (germline): SGHDN, FVKESK.

The chain couples TRBV12-3 or TRBV12-4 to TRBJ2-7; TCRdb returns TRBD1, unconfirmable since there is no DNA. The CDR3 length is 15 residues. CDR3 loop: CASSFLGVRGGEQYF.

This sequence joins TRBV5-5 and TRBJ2-2; the D gene TCRdb calls, TRBD1, cannot be checked with no DNA. CDR1 is SGHKS, CDR2 YYEKEE, per germline (reference sequence). The CDR3 covers 14 residues. CDR3 sequence reads: CASSLQGHPGELFF.